This T cell receptor (beta chain) was sequenced for a study of identical twins. The study's findings and limits: There was an excess of low generation probability in the out-of-frame alpha sequences that twins shared.

Germline V CDR1 and CDR2: LGHNA, YNFKEQ. V was cut by 2 bases and J by 8 bases, with 18 bases left in between. CDR3 length: 16 residues. Each CDR3 protein gets one entry after TCRdb re-called the 5' RACE reads with MiXCR. The data show 500,000 or so distinct CDR3 sequences, roughly a fifth seen once. Healthy Caucasians made up all donors. This clonotype was seen at least ten times. Its specificity is not known. The same data also went into a second study, on T cells expressing NK-cell markers. That report notes: Topping the CD3+CD56-NKG2C+ fraction as well were these clonotypes, in a few donors.

The rearrangement uses TRBV4-2 and TRBJ2-2; D remains unclear. The material sequenced was CD4+ T cells sorted from blood. This receptor was taken from a woman younger than 35 in good health. CDR3 nucleotides: TGTGCCAGCAGCCAAACCTTCGCGGCCTGGATGGGGGAGCTGTTTTTT. This gives the protein CASSQTFAAWMGELFF.